The 14 T cell receptor beta chains presented below share a single source sample, sequenced in a study of spatial heterogeneity in lung cancer. Study outcomes and limitations: Tumor mutation counts were tracked by expanded intratumoral alpha and beta TCR counts.

The time point: sample taken at primary tumor resection. Their recognized antigens are unknown. TCRdb reprocessed the 5' RACE reads with MiXCR, giving one entry per CDR3 protein. The sample holds about 20,000 distinct CDR3 sequences, about 6% seen once. This specimen was lung tumor tissue, taken at surgery. The receptors derive from a female donor with early-stage non-small cell lung cancer.

Many counts were recorded for this clonotype. The rearrangement links TRBV4-2 to TRBJ1-2; D is perhaps TRBD1 (6 bases). Germline assignment: CDR1 LGHNA and CDR2 YNFKEQ. This CDR3 is 15 amino acids long. Trimming left V 0 bases short and J 4 bases short, with 12 bases between. The CDR3: CASSQETIGGYGYTF. The CDR3 DNA sequence: TGTGCCAGCAGCCAAGAGACCATAGGGGGCTATGGCTACACCTTC.

This clonotype was seen at least ten times. The chain links TRBV27 to TRBJ2-7; D call uncertain. The CDR3 loop spans 12 amino acids. V was shortened by 7 bases and J by 5 bases, with 12 bases between the two germline ends. Germline assignment: CDR1 MNHEY and CDR2 SMNVEV (reference sequence). The CDR3 is CASTNPPHEQYF. CDR3 coding DNA: TGTGCCAGCACCAACCCACCACACGAGCAGTACTTC.

This clonotype came up a few times. This chain uses TRBV30 with TRBJ2-2; 10 bases agree with TRBD2. The CDR3 is made up of 16 amino acids. Germline lookup yields CDR1 GTSNPN and CDR2 SVGIG (reference sequence). With V trimmed by 4 bases and J by 0 bases, 5 bases remained unmatched. CDR3 region: CAWMVAGGANTGELFF. The CDR3 DNA follows: TGTGCCTGGATGGTAGCGGGAGGCGCGAACACCGGGGAGCTGTTTTTT.

This clonotype was seen at least ten times. The gene calls are TRBV10-2 and TRBJ2-4, with a tentative D call TRBD2 (5 bases). The germline V and J ends were trimmed by 1 base and 5 bases, with 9 bases remaining between them. There are 14 residues in the CDR3. Germline CDR1 reads WSHSY; CDR2 reads SAAADI. The CDR3 bases are TGCGCCAGCAGTGAGTGGCCGAGGGAAAACATTCAGTACTTC. Its translation: CASSEWPRENIQYF.

This clonotype was recorded a few times. The rearrangement uses TRBV20-1 and TRBJ1-1; TRBD1 is a possible D gene (5 bases). CDR1 is DFQATT and CDR2 is SNEGSKA in the germline V gene (reference sequence). V lost 2 bases and J lost 1, with 14 bases in between. There are 15 residues in the CDR3. CDR3 sequence reads: CSARQGRRENTEAFF. CDR3 in DNA: TGCAGTGCTAGACAGGGTCGGCGGGAGAACACTGAAGCTTTCTTT.

Many counts were recorded for this clonotype. The chain recombines TRBV3-1 with TRBJ1-1; D is undetermined. This CDR3 region has 13 residues. V was pared by 1 base and J by 0 bases, with 3 bases between. From germline, CDR1 is LGHDT and CDR2 YNNKEL (reference sequence). The DNA for the CDR3 is TGTGCCAGCAGCCAAGGAATGAACACTGAAGCTTTCTTT. Its translation: CASSQGMNTEAFF.

This clonotype is medium-sized within its sample. The chain links TRBV4-1 to TRBJ2-3; the match to TRBD2 covers 9 bases. CDR3 length equals 16 residues. The germline CDR1 and CDR2 sequences are MGHRA and YSYEKL. J lost 2 bases, V lost 6 bases, and 9 bases had no gene match. The CDR3 DNA reads TGCGCCAGCAGAAGACGACTAGCGGAGACCACAGATACGCAGTATTTT. Translated, it gives CASRRRLAETTDTQYF.

On this clonotype itself: Germline is not matched at one junction end, which may reflect a read error. This rearrangement joins TRBV9 to TRBJ2-3; a possible D gene is TRBD1 (6 bases). Germline CDR1 reads SGDLS; CDR2 reads YYNGEE. The CDR3 contains 16 residues. The DNA for the CDR3 is TGTGCCAGCAGCGCCACTACCGGGACAACTACAGATCCGCAGTATTTT. Protein product: CASSATTGTTTDPQYF.

This chain joins TRBV20-1 and TRBJ2-3; D might be TRBD2 (6 bases). CDR1 and CDR2 (germline): DFQATT, SNEGSKA (reference sequence). CDR3 size: 15 residues. V was pared by 8 bases and J by 2 bases, with 20 bases between. In DNA, the CDR3 is TGCAGTATGATTTGGGGGAGGAGGCTCACAGATACGCAGTATTTT. Its translation: CSMIWGRRLTDTQYF.

This clonotype showed up just a few times. The gene calls are TRBV20-1 and TRBJ2-7; D is undetermined. Trimming removed 6 bases from V and 2 bases from J, with 17 bases in between. The CDR3 length is 14 residues. Germline-derived CDR1 and CDR2 are DFQATT and SNEGSKA (reference sequence). The CDR3 DNA reads TGCAGTGCCACTCCCGGTTCGATTACCTACGAGCAGTACTTC. Translating gives CSATPGSITYEQYF.

The table lists this clonotype with many counts. This chain connects TRBV20-1 to TRBJ1-1, with D possibly matching TRBD1 (5 bases). Germline-derived CDR1 and CDR2 are DFQATT and SNEGSKA (reference sequence). V lost 5 bases and J 1 base, leaving 8 bases between the germline ends. CDR3 length: 12 residues. CDR3 residues: CSAGDGNTEAFF. As DNA, the CDR3 is TGCAGTGCTGGGGACGGGAACACTGAAGCTTTCTTT.

This clonotype has just a few counts. The chain uses TRBV27 and TRBJ1-5; perhaps TRBD1 as D (5 bases). Between the trimmed V and J ends, which lost 0 bases and 9 bases, there was a span of 15 bases. The CDR3 sequence is 15 residues long. Germline V lookup: CDR1 MNHEY, CDR2 SMNVEV (reference sequence). The CDR3 region has the DNA TGTGCCAGCAGTTTATCCAGGGAGCGCGGCCGGCCCCAGCATTTT. This encodes CASSLSRERGRPQHF.

A few counts support this clonotype. The chain joins TRBV20-1 to TRBJ2-3; weak D call: TRBD2 (5 bases). The CDR3 length is 11 residues. Between the trimmed V and J ends, which lost 7 bases and 1 base, there was a span of 6 bases. Germline loops: CDR1 DFQATT, CDR2 SNEGSKA (reference sequence). The DNA of the CDR3 is TGCAGTGGGGGAGGCACAGATACGCAGTATTTT. Residues: CSGGGTDTQYF.

Only a few counts were recorded for this clonotype. The chain carries TRBV10-3 and TRBJ2-7, with TRBD2 matching 9 bases. V lost 7 bases, J lost 3 bases, and 10 bases stayed unmatched. In germline, CDR1 is ENHRY, CDR2 SYGVKD. The CDR3 runs to 15 residues. CDR3 region: CAITWGVAGDYEQYF. The DNA of the CDR3 is TGTGCCATCACCTGGGGGGTAGCGGGGGACTACGAGCAGTACTTC.